Here is one T cell receptor beta chain with its context. The record originates from a study of blood T cell repertoires in COVID-19. Looking at the study overall: Researchers got acute and convalescent COVID-19 samples from the United States, Italy and Spain.

The assay was immunoSEQ multiplex PCR, and TCRdb's table has in-frame clones only and misses some. The profile covers about 480,000 clones, with roughly 90% appearing a single time and less than 2% taken by the ten largest. The CDR3 is 16 amino acids. Trimming took 0 bases from V and 1 from J, leaving 13 bases between them. Germline V CDR1 and CDR2: MGHRA, YSYEKL. Adults between roughly 18 and 95 years of age took part from under 25 US areas. Donors of Cohort 3 who recovered were those that had two negative PCRs, clearance, or symptom resolution. The sequencing input was PBMCs or T cells enriched from blood (not recorded which). This chain joins TRBV4-1 and TRBJ2-7; D is perhaps TRBD2 (5 bases). The sequence came from a woman between 35 and 50 years old who had recovered from COVID-19. Here the CDR3 DNA reads TGCGCCAGCAGCCAAGAGGAGGACGAAGCTTCCTACGAGCAGTACTTC. It specifies CASSQEEDEASYEQYF.